This T cell receptor (beta chain) derives from a study of shared clonotypes between healthy human individuals. Study observations and caveats: Read depth was anticipated to influence clonotype sharing among donors. Rarefaction demonstrated incomplete sorted-subset sequencing despite large depth. Sampling was confined to blood; repertoires within tissues likely differ.

CDR3 length equals 12 residues. Germline V CDR1 and CDR2: SGHKS, YYEKEE (reference sequence). V gave up 4 bases and J gave up 3 bases, with 6 bases separating them. The table came from immunoSEQ multiplex PCR; TCRdb's copy has only in-frame clones and leaves some out. The sample shows about 960,000 clones, more than 75% of them seen only once. Turning to this clone: Its target is not known.

The chain uses TRBV5-5 and TRBJ2-3; D uncertain. The sequence derives from a man in his late teens or twenties in good health. Sequencing input: memory CD4+ T cells sorted from blood. Specified subset: CD45RA-negative fraction. CDR3 in DNA: TGTGCCAGCAGCCTAATTACAGATACGCAGTATTTT. Its translation is CASSLITDTQYF.